This is a list of T cell receptor beta chains from one sample in a study of T-cell memory formation after mild COVID-19. TCRdb analysed the 5' RACE reads with MiXCR anew, one entry per CDR3 protein. This sample has hundreds of thousands of distinct CDR3 sequences, with around 25% found just once. The sequenced sample consisted of PBMCs or a T cell subset sorted from them (not recorded which). These receptors all stem from an adult woman who had mild COVID-19 (a few samples of this study predate the infection). Cell type and time point are not known. CDR3s include the opening cysteine and the closing phenylalanine or tryptophan. A D gene is named only where the DNA matches it firmly. Some rows mark clone size as missing; the rest say once, few, many or name a class of expanded clone.

NA	TRBV14	NA	TRBJ1-4	CASSQGGPRGEKLFF	TGTGCCAGCAGCCAAGGGGGACCGAGGGGTGAAAAACTGTTTTTT
NA	TRBV7-9	few	TRBJ2-3	CASSLVEGLLTDTQYF	TGTGCCAGCAGCTTAGTCGAGGGATTGCTCACAGATACGCAGTATTTT
NA	TRBV4-3	NA	TRBJ2-3	CASSSPRSADTQYF	TGCGCCAGCAGCAGCCCTAGATCCGCAGATACGCAGTATTTT
NA	TRBV5-1	few	TRBJ1-1	CASRLTVSGLTEAFF	TGCGCCAGCAGACTCACAGTTTCAGGGTTAACTGAAGCTTTCTTT
NA	TRBV3-1	once	TRBJ1-5	CASSQRGPSNQPQHF	TGTGCCAGCAGCCAACGGGGGCCTAGCAATCAGCCCCAGCATTTT
TRBD1	TRBV6-6	NA	TRBJ2-2	CASSFPQGANTGELFF	TGTGCCAGCAGTTTCCCACAGGGGGCGAACACCGGGGAGCTGTTTTTT
TRBD1	TRBV20-1	few	TRBJ2-5	CSARDRVQETQYF	TGCAGTGCTAGGGACAGGGTACAAGAGACCCAGTACTTC
NA	TRBV5-8	NA	TRBJ1-3	CASSWARGNTIYF	TGTGCCAGCAGCTGGGCCCGAGGAAACACCATATATTTT
TRBD1	TRBV20-1	NA	TRBJ1-4	CSPWGTGIVEKLFF	TGCAGTCCCTGGGGGACAGGGATTGTCGAAAAACTGTTTTTT
TRBD2	TRBV24-1	NA	TRBJ2-1	CATSDLVAGGLNEQFF	TGTGCCACCAGTGATTTGGTAGCGGGAGGGTTAAATGAGCAGTTCTTC
TRBD1	TRBV20-1	few	TRBJ1-1	CSARDGTVLNTEAFF	TGCAGTGCTAGAGATGGGACAGTTCTAAACACTGAAGCTTTCTTT
TRBD1	TRBV25-1	few	TRBJ2-7	CASSDAGGYEQYF	TGTGCCAGCAGTGACGCAGGGGGCTACGAGCAGTACTTC
TRBD2	TRBV20-1	few	TRBJ2-1	CSARLGTSGTYNEQFF	TGCAGTGCTAGATTGGGGACTAGCGGGACTTACAATGAGCAGTTCTTC
TRBD2	TRBV19	NA	TRBJ2-1	CASSIDSGGAINEQFF	TGTGCCAGTAGTATAGACAGCGGGGGGGCGATCAATGAGCAGTTCTTC
NA	TRBV6-2/TRBV6-3	NA	TRBJ2-3	CASSYGSRVADTQYF	TGTGCCAGCAGTTACGGCTCGAGGGTGGCAGATACGCAGTATTTT
NA	TRBV12-3/TRBV12-4	NA	TRBJ2-7	CASSLGGPTGTYEQYF	TGTGCCAGCAGTTTAGGAGGTCCTACGGGCACCTACGAGCAGTACTTC
NA	TRBV5-5	NA	TRBJ1-2	CASSLVAGLEYGYTF	TGTGCCAGCAGCTTGGTTGCGGGTCTCGAGTATGGCTACACCTTC
TRBD1	TRBV12-3/TRBV12-4	few	TRBJ2-7	CASRETGSYEQYF	TGTGCCAGCAGAGAGACAGGGTCCTACGAGCAGTACTTC
TRBD2	TRBV6-5	NA	TRBJ2-1	CASSYSLLAGTSGRWEQFF	TGTGCCAGCAGTTACTCGCTCCTTGCCGGGACTAGCGGGAGGTGGGAGCAGTTCTTC
NA	TRBV3-1	few	TRBJ2-7	CASSQDWGRTPYEQYF	TGTGCCAGCAGCCAAGATTGGGGCAGAACTCCCTACGAGCAGTACTTC